The sequence of this T cell receptor beta chain was determined in a study of neurological immune-mediated disorders. In germline, CDR1 is SGHKS, CDR2 YYEKEE (reference sequence). There are 14 residues in the CDR3. The V end lost 3 bases, the J end lost 7 bases, and 14 bases lay between the germline ends. 5'RACE with 10-nucleotide random UMIs produced the cDNA. TCRdb re-called the 5' RACE reads through MiXCR, storing one row per CDR3 protein. The table has almost 30,000 distinct CDR3 sequences, around 10% seen once. Study findings and constraints: The most TCR clonal expansion was seen in HTLV-1-associated myelopathy, and the least was seen in multiple sclerosis, which fell below healthy controls. None of the CDR3 amino acid sequences found in expanded clones was shared across subjects. This suggests that the TCR-beta repertoires were private in all groups.

This clonotype showed up many times. Its antigen is undetermined. It was blood bank volunteers in Maryland, USA who made up the healthy controls. The chain employs TRBV5-5 and TRBJ2-1; D gene uncertain. This receptor was obtained from a woman in her fifties or sixties in good health. Sequencing was performed on PBMCs. The CDR3 coding sequence is TGTGCCAGCAGCTATACGTCGCCCCTGAATGAGCAGTTCTTC. It yields the protein CASSYTSPLNEQFF.